This T cell receptor beta chain derives from a study of CD8 T cells in Susac syndrome. Sequencing of TCR beta was undertaken in CD8+ and CD4+ T cells derived from blood. Through negative isolation, CD4+ and CD8+ T cells were obtained, while TEMRA cells were enriched using FACS. CDR1 is GTSNPN and CDR2 is SVGIG in the germline V gene (reference sequence). Trimming cost V 1 base and J 5 bases, with 12 bases left between them. There are 14 residues in the CDR3. RNA was extracted with the RNeasy kit, and a quantity of about 0.45 to 1 ug was reverse transcribed using random hexamers. Amplification of the TCR beta CDR3 was carried out by immunoSEQ multiplex PCR, which spanned a total of 54 Vbeta and 13 Jbeta segments. MiXCR, applied by TCRdb to the immunoSEQ multiplex PCR reads, yields one record per CDR3 protein. The sample consists of some 60,000 distinct CDR3 sequences, more than 90% of them appearing once.

The sequencing sample was made of CD8+ T cells from PBMCs. The clonotype originates from a human donor in good health. The V call is TRBV30, the J call TRBJ1-5; perhaps TRBD1 as D (5 bases). The CDR3 protein is CAWSEPRGDQPQHF. The CDR3 bases are TGTGCCTGGAGTGAACCGAGAGGGGATCAGCCCCAGCATTTT. The variable domain in full, completed from reference TRBV30 and TRBJ1-5, reads SQTIHQWPATLVQPVGSPLSLECTVEGTSNPNLYWYRQAAGRGLQLLFYSVGIGQISSEVPQNLSASRPQDRQFILSSKKLLLSDSGFYLCAWSEPRGDQPQHFGDGTRLSIL.